A selection of T cell receptor beta chains follows, all from one sample in a study of early T cells in non-severe SARS-CoV-2 infection. TCRdb re-called the 5' RACE reads with MiXCR, one entry per CDR3 protein. The data show about 27,000 distinct CDR3 sequences, around 3% seen once. Sequencing used whole blood. The receptors come from an adult who was a healthcare worker with PCR-confirmed SARS-CoV-2 infection or an uninfected control (not recorded which). The CDR3 runs from the conserved cysteine through the conserved F or W. The D gene is left open where the match is weak. Clone size, where shown, is once, few, many, or a class for clones that have expanded.

D	V	size	J	DNA	CDR3
-	TRBV6-5	many	TRBJ2-1	TGTGCCAGCAGTGGCACCAGGGAAGGGGATGAGCAGTTCTTC	CASSGTREGDEQFF
-	TRBV12-3/TRBV12-4	many	TRBJ1-2	TGTGCCAGCAGTTTCGTCCGGGGTCCACATGGCTACACCTTC	CASSFVRGPHGYTF
TRBD1	TRBV19	medium-sized	TRBJ1-2	TGTGCCAGTAGTGATCCAGGGGGCACCGACTATGGCTACACCTTC	CASSDPGGTDYGYTF
-	TRBV6-5	-	TRBJ1-1	TGTGCCAGCAGTTACAGATGGGCAGGGAGGACACTTTCTACCATTGAAGCTTTCTTT	CASSYRWAGRTLSTIEAFF
-	TRBV19	many	TRBJ1-3	TGTGCCAGTAGCGACAGCCGTGGAAACACCATATATTTT	CASSDSRGNTIYF
TRBD1	TRBV10-2	medium-sized	TRBJ1-1	TGCGCCAGCAGTGGAGGACAGGACTGGACTGAAGCTTTCTTT	CASSGGQDWTEAFF
-	TRBV5-1	many	TRBJ1-1	TGCGCCAGCAGCTTGGAGCAGGCCGTGGGGAACACTGAAGCTTTCTTT	CASSLEQAVGNTEAFF
-	TRBV19	many	TRBJ2-5	TGTGCCAGTACCCTGGCAGGGTCCGGGGAGACCCAGTACTTC	CASTLAGSGETQYF
-	TRBV12-3/TRBV12-4	few	TRBJ1-2	TGTGCCAGCAGTTTCACAACTAACTATGGCTACACCTTC	CASSFTTNYGYTF
TRBD1	TRBV27	many	TRBJ1-3	TGTGCCAGCAGTGCGGACAGGTCCTCTGGAAACACCATATATTTT	CASSADRSSGNTIYF
TRBD2	TRBV12-3/TRBV12-4	many	TRBJ2-3	TGTGCCAGCAGACGGACTAGCGTGGATACGCAGTATTTT	CASRRTSVDTQYF
TRBD1	TRBV11-2	many	TRBJ2-1	TGTGCCAGCAGCTCAACGACAGGGTTTTCCTACAATGAGCAGTTCTTC	CASSSTTGFSYNEQFF
-	TRBV7-3	-	TRBJ1-6	TGTGCCAGCAGCGCCAGGGTGGCCTATAATTCACCCCTCCACTTT	CASSARVAYNSPLHF
-	TRBV3-1	many	TRBJ2-2	TGTGCCAGCAGCCAAGTCCACAGGGTGGGAACCGGGGAGCTGTTTTTT	CASSQVHRVGTGELFF
-	TRBV2	many	TRBJ1-6	TGTGCCAGCAGTGAAGGGAGGGGTTCACCCCTCCACTTT	CASSEGRGSPLHF
TRBD2	TRBV7-6	many	TRBJ2-5	TGTGCCAGCAGCTATCTGGACCTAGCGGGGGGGAAAGAGACCCAGTACTTC	CASSYLDLAGGKETQYF
TRBD2	TRBV3-1	-	TRBJ2-3	TGTGCCAGCAGCCCATCGAGCGGGGGGTCCACAGATACGCAGTATTTT	CASSPSSGGSTDTQYF
TRBD2	TRBV5-4	many	TRBJ2-3	TGTGCCAGCAGCTTGGCGGGCCTAGCGGTCACAGATACGCAGTATTTT	CASSLAGLAVTDTQYF
TRBD1	TRBV5-4	many	TRBJ1-2	TGTGCCAGCAGCTTGCCAGGGGGCGAAGGTATTAACTATGGCTACACCTTC	CASSLPGGEGINYGYTF
-	TRBV4-1	few	TRBJ1-2	TGCGCCAGCAGGGAAGTAGGGTCAGGGGATGGCTACACCTTC	CASREVGSGDGYTF
-	TRBV28	many	TRBJ2-1	TGTGCCAGCAGTTTCACGGTAAATGAGCAGTTCTTC	CASSFTVNEQFF
-	TRBV20-1	many	TRBJ1-5	TGCAGTGCCCAATTTTCTAATCAGCCCCAGCATTTT	CSAQFSNQPQHF
-	TRBV6-1	many	TRBJ2-3	TGTGCCAGCAGCGAGGTCGATCCCCTCACAGATACGCAGTATTTT	CASSEVDPLTDTQYF
-	TRBV19	many	TRBJ2-3	TGTGCCAGTAGTCCGGACCACGGGGGAACTGGAGGCACAGATACGCAGTATTTT	CASSPDHGGTGGTDTQYF
-	TRBV10-3	many	TRBJ2-5	TGTGCCATCAGTGAGCGGACTACCACTCCCGAGACCCAGTACTTC	CAISERTTTPETQYF
-	TRBV2	few	TRBJ2-1	TGTGCCAGCAGTCGCTCCGGGACCCCGGGCAATGAGCAGTTCTTC	CASSRSGTPGNEQFF
-	TRBV13	many	TRBJ2-5	TGTGCCAGCAGCGAGGGACTGCGGCAAGAGACCCAGTACTTC	CASSEGLRQETQYF
-	TRBV20-1	-	TRBJ2-1	TGCAGTGTACCAGGGAAAAATGAGCAGTTCTTC	CSVPGKNEQFF
-	TRBV19	many	TRBJ1-5	TGTGCCAGTAGTATATCGGGTATCAATCAGCCCCAGCATTTT	CASSISGINQPQHF
-	TRBV2	few	TRBJ1-1	TGTGCCAGCAGAGAGGAGGGCAGGGTCGGCACTGAAGCTTTCTTT	CASREEGRVGTEAFF
-	TRBV7-2	once	TRBJ1-1	TGTGCCAGCAGCTTAGAGACGACGAACACTGAAGCTTTCTTT	CASSLETTNTEAFF
TRBD1	TRBV5-4	many	TRBJ2-2	TGTGCCAGCAGCTTGGATACAGGGGTGAGGACCGGGGAGCTGTTTTTT	CASSLDTGVRTGELFF
TRBD1	TRBV5-1	few	TRBJ2-3	TGCGCCAGCAGCTTGAGTGGACAGGGATCCGATACGCAGTATTTT	CASSLSGQGSDTQYF
-	TRBV20-1	once	TRBJ2-1	TGCAGTGCTAGTAGGTCAGGGAACAATGAGCAGTTCTTC	CSASRSGNNEQFF
-	TRBV28	many	TRBJ1-2	TGTGCCAGCAGACTCTGGACGGCTGACTATGGCTACACCTTC	CASRLWTADYGYTF
-	TRBV29-1	many	TRBJ1-1	TGCAGCGTTGAGGGGGTAGTTCGGAACACTGAAGCTTTCTTT	CSVEGVVRNTEAFF
TRBD2	TRBV5-4	few	TRBJ2-3	TGTGCCAGCAGCCCGGCCCGGGGGGGTCTAGCGGAAAGCACAGATACGCAGTATTTT	CASSPARGGLAESTDTQYF
-	TRBV24-1	many	TRBJ2-3	TGTGCCACCAGTGAGGTTAGCCCAGATACGCAGTATTTT	CATSEVSPDTQYF
-	TRBV4-1	many	TRBJ2-1	TGCGCCAGCAGCGCCCTCACAGGGACCAATGAGCAGTTCTTC	CASSALTGTNEQFF
TRBD1	TRBV9	many	TRBJ1-6	TGTGCCAGCAGCGGATACAGGGGTGATAATTCACCCCTCCACTTT	CASSGYRGDNSPLHF
-	TRBV6-5	medium-sized	TRBJ2-1	TGTGCCAGCAGTTACTCTCGGGGGTACAATGAGCAGTTCTTC	CASSYSRGYNEQFF
-	TRBV9	many	TRBJ2-2	TGTGCCAGCAGCGTAGAATCTTGGCAGAACACCGGGGAGCTGTTTTTT	CASSVESWQNTGELFF